The 24 T cell receptor beta chains below were found in one sample sequenced in a study of blood T cell repertoires in COVID-19. Here immunoSEQ multiplex PCR was the method, and the copy in TCRdb shows in-frame clones only, minus some. The sample consists of 180,000 or so clones, 80% to 85% of them appearing once. Sample: PBMCs or T cells enriched from blood (not recorded which). The receptors originated from a man between 35 and 55 years old who had recovered from COVID-19.

The chain joins TRBV9 to TRBJ1-1; TRBD1 aligns across 7 bases. The CDR3 sequence is 16 residues long. J was trimmed by 2 bases and V by 0 bases; bases with no gene match: 7. CDR1 and CDR2 from the germline V gene are SGDLS and YYNGEE. The DNA of the CDR3 is TGTGCCAGCAGCGTAGATCAGGGGGGATTTAACACTGAAGCTTTCTTT. Its translation: CASSVDQGGFNTEAFF.

V is TRBV6-5 and J is TRBJ1-2; 9 positions agree with TRBD1. V lost 6 bases to trimming and J lost 3 bases; unmatched junction nucleotides: 8. There are 15 residues in the CDR3. Germline V CDR1 and CDR2: MNHEY, SVGAGI. The CDR3 spells CASRGGQGKDYGYTF. The CDR3 DNA reads as TGTGCCAGCAGGGGGGGACAGGGCAAAGACTATGGCTACACCTTC.

The gene calls are TRBV27 and TRBJ1-4; 7 bases match TRBD1. Looked up from germline, CDR1 is MNHEY and CDR2 is SMNVEV (reference sequence). The CDR3 is 14 amino acids. The J segment lost 8 bases and the V segment lost 5 bases, leaving 8 bases of the junction unmatched. The CDR3 DNA sequence: TGTGCCAGCAGTAAGGGGGCGACGATGGAAAAACTGTTTTTT. Translation: CASSKGATMEKLFF.

The chain combines TRBV6-5 with TRBJ2-2, with a possible D match to TRBD1 (6 bases). The CDR3 length is 16 residues. V lost 4 bases to trimming and J lost 2 bases, with 14 bases between them. Germline V lookup: CDR1 MNHEY, CDR2 SVGAGI. The CDR3: CASSFRTATNTGELFF. The CDR3 DNA follows: TGTGCCAGCAGTTTCAGGACAGCCACAAACACCGGGGAGCTGTTTTTT.

This chain links TRBV18 with TRBJ1-5, with D unclear. Trimming pared 6 bases from V and 2 bases from J, leaving 14 bases between. The CDR3 spans 15 residues. Germline V gene data show CDR1 as KGHSH and CDR2 as LQKENI. The DNA for the CDR3 is TGTGCCAGCTCGTCAGAACAGCTTGGCAATCAGCCCCAGCATTTT. The encoded protein is CASSSEQLGNQPQHF.

The chain uses TRBV12-3 or TRBV12-4 and TRBJ1-6; D gene ambiguous. The CDR3 loop spans 12 amino acids. V gave up 7 bases and J gave up 5 bases, with 6 bases separating them. The CDR3 sequence: CASTIDNSPLHF. The DNA for the CDR3 is TGTGCCAGCACTATTGATAATTCACCCCTCCACTTT.

V is TRBV30 and J is TRBJ1-2; 10 nucleotides match TRBD1. The CDR3 loop spans 13 amino acids. Trimming removed 2 bases from V and 4 bases from J; junction bases left unmatched: 1. In germline, CDR1 is GTSNPN, CDR2 SVGIG (reference sequence). The CDR3 DNA follows: TGTGCCTGGAGTCGGACAGGGGGCTATGGCTACACCTTC. This codes for CAWSRTGGYGYTF.

The chain has TRBV11-2 and TRBJ2-3; weak D call: TRBD1 (7 bases). Germline loops: CDR1 SGHAT, CDR2 FQNNGV. The CDR3 has 12 amino acids. Trimming cost V 5 bases and J 8 bases, with 11 bases left between them. CDR3 DNA: TGTGCCAGCAGCGCCCAGGGGGGTACGCAGTATTTT. Encoded protein: CASSAQGGTQYF.

The chain uses TRBV5-1 and TRBJ1-1; D possibly corresponds to TRBD1 (6 bases). Germline CDR1 is SGHRS and CDR2 is YFSETQ. Trimming stripped 2 bases from V and 0 bases from J, with 8 bases between. The CDR3 has 14 amino acids. This CDR3 reads CASSFYRVNTEAFF. Written as DNA, the CDR3 is TGCGCCAGCAGCTTTTACAGGGTGAACACTGAAGCTTTCTTT.

The CDR3 nucleotides are TGTGCCAGCAGCTTTAGACCCCGACACGCCTCCGAATCTACATTGTCTTCAACCTTC. This sequence encodes CASSFRPRHASESTLSSTF. The rearrangement joins TRBV9 to TRBJ1-2; D gene unclear. CDR1 is SGDLS, CDR2 YYNGEE, per germline. With 4 bases removed from V and 14 bases from J, the gap between germline ends came to 39 bases. The CDR3 has 19 amino acids.

The chain carries TRBV7-6 and TRBJ1-2; possible D gene TRBD1, 6 bases. Germline V gene sequence: CDR1 SGHVS, CDR2 FNYEAQ. V dropped 5 bases and J dropped 2 bases, with 9 bases sitting between them. The CDR3 loop spans 13 amino acids. CDR3 DNA: TGTGCCAGCAGCCCAACAGGGAACTATGGCTACACCTTC. Residues: CASSPTGNYGYTF.

The chain is built from TRBV5-1 and TRBJ1-2; 9 nucleotides match TRBD1. The ends lost 6 bases at V and 1 base at J; junction bases unmatched: 13. The CDR3 consists of 17 residues. The germline gives CDR1 SGHRS, CDR2 YFSETQ. CDR3 bases: TGCGCCAGCAAGAAAGGGACAGGGAGGTTGGTTAACTATGGCTACACCTTC. The encoded protein is CASKKGTGRLVNYGYTF.

The V gene is TRBV10-3, the J gene TRBJ1-4; perhaps TRBD1 as D (6 bases). Trimming cost V 6 bases and J 8 bases, with 10 bases left between them. In germline, CDR1 is ENHRY, CDR2 SYGVKD. This CDR3 comprises 12 residues. CDR3 in DNA: TGTGCCATCAGCACAGACAGGGAAAAACTGTTTTTT. This gives the protein CAISTDREKLFF.

The rearrangement uses TRBV28 and TRBJ2-3; 9 bases match TRBD1. V shed 6 bases, J shed 1 base, and the junction held 8 bases outside the gene matches. The germline V gene encodes CDR1 MDHEN and CDR2 SYDVKM. CDR3 length equals 16 residues. The CDR3 region is CASRSTGGQGTDTQYF. In DNA, the CDR3 is TGTGCCAGCAGGTCTACAGGGGGCCAGGGCACAGATACGCAGTATTTT.

The rearrangement uses TRBV5-1 and TRBJ1-1; a possible D gene is TRBD1 (6 bases). The CDR3 length is 15 residues. Trimming cost V 0 bases and J 0 bases, with 9 bases left between them. Germline values: CDR1 SGHRS, CDR2 YFSETQ. In nucleotides, the CDR3 is TGCGCCAGCAGCTTGGGACAGGCCATGAACACTGAAGCTTTCTTT. Protein: CASSLGQAMNTEAFF.

The V call is TRBV10-3, the J call TRBJ2-2, with D tentatively TRBD1 (5 bases). There are 12 residues in the CDR3. The germline gives CDR1 ENHRY, CDR2 SYGVKD. V was cut by 5 bases and J by 5 bases, with 6 bases left in between. The CDR3 is CAISQGTGELFF. CDR3 nucleotides: TGTGCCATCAGTCAGGGTACCGGGGAGCTGTTTTTT.

This clone came up a few times. In DNA, the CDR3 is TGTGCCAGTAGTATAGGTCTAGCGGGGGGATTCTCTGGGGCCAACGTCCTGACTTTC. As protein: CASSIGLAGGFSGANVLTF. V gene TRBV19 combines with J gene TRBJ2-6; 11 nucleotides line up with TRBD2. The CDR3 spans 19 residues. The germline V gene has CDR1 LNHDA and CDR2 SQIVND (reference sequence). J was trimmed by 0 bases and V by 1 base; bases with no gene match: 5.

This rearrangement joins TRBV7-9 to TRBJ1-1; D is possibly TRBD1 (5 bases). The germline gives CDR1 SEHNR, CDR2 FQNEAQ (reference sequence). V dropped 1 base and J dropped 1 base, with 7 bases sitting between them. The CDR3 spans 14 residues. Here the CDR3 reads CASSLEGPNTEAFF. CDR3 sequence (DNA): TGTGCCAGCAGCTTAGAGGGGCCGAACACTGAAGCTTTCTTT.

The V call is TRBV9, the J call TRBJ1-6; unclear D gene. The CDR3 covers 13 residues. Germline V lookup: CDR1 SGDLS, CDR2 YYNGEE. The V end was cut by 7 bases, the J end by 0 bases, with 5 bases between. CDR3 region: CASHSSYNSPLHF. The DNA for the CDR3 is TGTGCCAGCCACAGCTCCTATAATTCACCCCTCCACTTT.

The rearrangement uses TRBV6-5 and TRBJ1-2; D is undetermined. V was shortened by 3 bases and J by 0 bases, with 14 bases between the two germline ends. Germline loops: CDR1 MNHEY, CDR2 SVGAGI. The CDR3 contains 16 residues. Written as DNA, the CDR3 is TGTGCCAGCAGTTATCAATCGACAAAGACTAACTATGGCTACACCTTC. Its translation is CASSYQSTKTNYGYTF.

The chain links TRBV19 to TRBJ1-2, with D perhaps TRBD1 (5 bases). The CDR3 is 13 residues long. V shed 4 bases and J shed 4 bases, with 10 bases lying between them. The germline V gene encodes CDR1 LNHDA and CDR2 SQIVND (reference sequence). Here the CDR3 reads CASSNDRLYGYTF. CDR3 in DNA: TGTGCCAGTAGTAATGACAGACTCTATGGCTACACCTTC.

The V gene is TRBV11-2, the J gene TRBJ2-5, with TRBD2 matching over 8 bases. V was pared by 5 bases and J by 2 bases, with 10 bases of the junction left unmatched. The CDR3 length is 16 residues. Germline V gene lookup returns CDR1 SGHAT and CDR2 FQNNGV. CDR3 region: CASSPRTSPLQETQYF. The CDR3 DNA is TGTGCCAGCAGCCCTAGGACTAGCCCTTTGCAAGAGACCCAGTACTTC.

As concerns this clone: Since a much larger clone is just one base distant, this may be a read error. V usage is TRBV27 and J usage is TRBJ2-2; 11 positions agree with TRBD2. This CDR3 spans 15 amino acids. V lost 3 bases to trimming and J lost 4 bases; unmatched junction nucleotides: 1. Germline values: CDR1 MNHEY, CDR2 SMNVEV (reference sequence). CDR3 DNA sequence: TGTGCCAGCAGTTTGGGGACTAGCGGCACCGGGGAGCTGTTTTTT. Translation: CASSLGTSGTGELFF.

The chain is built from TRBV2 and TRBJ2-2; 9 bases map to TRBD1. There are 15 residues in the CDR3. CDR1 and CDR2 (germline): SNHLY, FYNNEI. The ends lost 6 bases at V and 5 bases at J; junction bases unmatched: 7. The CDR3 protein is CASSTGTGRTGELFF. CDR3 bases: TGTGCCAGCAGCACCGGGACAGGGCGAACCGGGGAGCTGTTTTTT.